This passage covers 25 T cell receptor beta chains from one sample sequenced in a study of Ad26.COV2.S vaccination and SARS-CoV-2 variants (dated by TCRdb to the early 2020s). Libraries were constructed by the immunoSEQ multiplex PCR assay. The table was pulled from immuneACCESS by TCRdb, which kept in-frame rearrangements only. Such tables lose some clones; where checked, under half of the loss comes from unresolved V genes, and the rest has no known cause. This sample holds some 450,000 clones; about 90% were observed only once. The ten largest clones add up to about 4.1% of the sample. Sample treatment or condition, as interpreted from the label and publication: roughly 18 received Ad26.COV2.S at low or high dose, single or two shots; 5 received placebo; per-sample allocation not given. Repertoires of vaccine and placebo recipients were sequenced from samples collected on day 63 after the first injection.

Here the sequenced sample was peripheral blood, taken in a trial of Ad26.COV2.S vaccine versus placebo. Receptors were obtained from a person between 18 and 65 years old who received the Ad26.COV2.S COVID-19 vaccine or a placebo.

The rearrangement uses TRBV4-1 and TRBJ2-1; 8 nucleotides line up with TRBD2. Germline loops: CDR1 MGHRA, CDR2 YSYEKL. The J segment lost 4 bases and the V segment lost 0 bases, leaving 5 bases of the junction unmatched. The CDR3 has 16 residues. CDR3 loop: CASSQDRTSGYNEQFF. CDR3 DNA sequence: TGCGCCAGCAGCCAAGATCGTACTAGCGGTTACAATGAGCAGTTCTTC.

This sequence joins TRBV27 and TRBJ2-2; 7 bases align to TRBD2. Trimming cost V 3 bases and J 5 bases; bases outside gene matches: 9. Per the germline V gene, CDR1 is MNHEY and CDR2 is SMNVEV (reference sequence). The CDR3 totals 16 residues. The CDR3: CASSFFVGGPTGELFF. The DNA of the CDR3 is TGTGCCAGCAGTTTCTTCGTGGGAGGGCCGACCGGGGAGCTGTTTTTT.

On this clone itself: Germline and junction disagree at one end, which may indicate a read error. In DNA form, the CDR3 reads TGTGCCAGCAGCCTGGGACGGGCCCTCCCCTTC. This gives the protein CASSLGRALPF. This chain uses TRBV5-8 with TRBJ1-2; a possible D gene is TRBD1 (5 bases). This CDR3 has 11 residues. Germline V gene lookup returns CDR1 SGHTS and CDR2 YDEGEE. Combining the CDR3 with reference TRBV5-8 and TRBJ1-2 gives the whole variable domain EAGVTQSPTHLIKTRGQQATLRCSPISGHTSVYWYQQALGLGLQFLLWYDEGEERNRGNFPPRFSGRQFPNYSSELNVNALELEDSALYLCASSLGRALPFGSGTRLTVV.

The chain links TRBV7-2 to TRBJ2-7, with TRBD2 matching 8 bases. The trim removed 5 bases at V and 4 bases at J, leaving 4 bases unmatched. Germline CDR1 reads SGHTA; CDR2 reads FQGNSA. CDR3 size: 13 residues. CDR3 amino acids: CASSTSGGYEQYF. The CDR3 DNA follows: TGTGCCAGCAGCACTAGCGGAGGTTACGAGCAGTACTTC.

CDR3 residues: CASTLGTGVTGELFF. DNA for the CDR3: TGTGCCAGCACCCTAGGGACAGGGGTCACCGGGGAGCTGTTTTTT. The rearrangement uses TRBV27 and TRBJ2-2; 10 bases fit TRBD1. After removal of 7 bases from V and 4 bases from J, the junction contained 6 bases not matched to a gene. Germline V gives CDR1 MNHEY, CDR2 SMNVEV (reference sequence). This CDR3 is built from 15 residues.

This clone came up once. The CDR3 reads CASSLSRLAGGNTGELFF. CDR3 sequence (DNA): TGTGCCAGCAGCTTGTCGCGACTAGCGGGAGGGAACACCGGGGAGCTGTTTTTT. The chain joins TRBV7-8 to TRBJ2-2; 13 bases are a match to TRBD2. Germline V CDR1 and CDR2: SGHVS, FQNEAQ. The V and J ends lost 3 bases and 1 base, in that order; junction bases with no gene match: 5. This CDR3 region has 18 residues.

The chain is built from TRBV24-1 and TRBJ2-3; TRBD2 might be the D (6 bases). Between the trimmed V and J ends, which lost 4 bases and 5 bases, there was a span of 12 bases. Germline V gene sequence: CDR1 KGHDR, CDR2 SFDVKD. The CDR3 contains 14 residues. The CDR3 sequence: CATSESTRVDTQYF. CDR3 coding DNA: TGTGCCACCAGTGAATCGACTAGGGTAGATACGCAGTATTTT.

The rearrangement uses TRBV27 and TRBJ2-7; TRBD2 matches at 12 bases. This CDR3 has 16 residues. Germline CDR1 is MNHEY and CDR2 is SMNVEV (reference sequence). V shed 2 bases, J shed 3 bases, and the junction held 5 bases outside the gene matches. The CDR3 nucleotides read TGTGCCAGCAGTTTAGGGACTAGCGGGCTTTACTACGAGCAGTACTTC. Its translation is CASSLGTSGLYYEQYF.

The chain recombines TRBV28 with TRBJ2-2; no definite D call. CDR3 length: 13 amino acids. Germline V CDR1 and CDR2: MDHEN, SYDVKM. V was pared by 5 bases and J by 5 bases, with 9 bases between. Here the CDR3 reads CASSGTVTGELFF. CDR3 DNA sequence: TGTGCCAGCAGTGGCACAGTAACCGGGGAGCTGTTTTTT. The full variable domain, completed using reference TRBV28 and TRBJ2-2, is DVKVTQSSRYLVKRTGEKVFLECVQDMDHENMFWYRQDPGLGLRLIYFSYDVKMKEKGDIPEGYSVSREKKERFSLILESASTNQTSMYLCASSGTVTGELFFGEGSRLTVL.

The chain's CDR3 is CASSDILRTEGTF. The CDR3 DNA is TGTGCCAGCAGTGACATTCTACGGACAGAGGGGACTTTC. The rearrangement joins TRBV6-2 or TRBV6-3 to TRBJ2-6; D may be TRBD1 (6 bases). CDR1 is MNHEY, CDR2 SVGEGT, per germline. V was pared by 5 bases and J by 18 bases, with 20 bases between. This CDR3 contains 13 residues.

J is TRBJ2-1 and V is TRBV7-3; 10 bases are a match to TRBD2. The CDR3 has 13 residues. V was clipped by 5 bases and J by 9 bases; unmatched bases: 4. CDR1 and CDR2 from the germline V gene are SGHTA and FQGTGA. The CDR3 DNA reads TGTGCCAGCAGCCTTCAGCGGGAGGGTGAGCAGTTCTTC. Translating gives CASSLQREGEQFF.

The rearrangement links TRBV28 to TRBJ2-7; 14 positions agree with TRBD2. Germline assignment: CDR1 MDHEN and CDR2 SYDVKM. The CDR3 has 16 residues. After removal of 6 bases from V and 4 bases from J, the junction contained 8 bases not matched to a gene. Here the CDR3 reads CASSSGTSGSNYEQYF. The CDR3 bases are TGTGCCAGCAGCTCCGGGACTAGCGGGAGTAATTACGAGCAGTACTTC.

The count of this clone is one. One end of the junction varies from germline; a read error may be responsible. The rearrangement uses TRBV12-3 or TRBV12-4 and TRBJ2-5, with TRBD2 matching over 7 bases. The CDR3 consists of 12 residues. In DNA form, the CDR3 reads TGTGCCAGCAGTTTTGAGGGGAGGGCCCCGCACTTC. Translating it yields CASSFEGRAPHF.

CDR3 coding DNA: TGTGCCACCAGCAGGACAGGAGATACCGGGGAGCTGTTTTTT. The encoded protein is CATSRTGDTGELFF. The chain uses TRBV15 and TRBJ2-2; possibly TRBD1 for D (6 bases). The CDR3 contains 14 residues. Trimming took off 3 bases at V and 5 bases at J, with 10 bases between the two ends. CDR1 and CDR2 (germline): LNHNV, YYDKDF (reference sequence). The complete variable domain, with remaining parts taken from reference TRBV15 and TRBJ2-2, reads DAMVIQNPRYQVTQFGKPVTLSCSQTLNHNVMYWYQQKSSQAPKLLFHYYDKDFNNEADTPDNFQSRRPNTSFCFLDIRSPGLGDTAMYLCATSRTGDTGELFFGEGSRLTVL.

As to this clone: The same CDR3 can be traced to other DNA sequences in this sample. The V and J genes are TRBV18 and TRBJ2-7; 9 nucleotides align to TRBD2. The V gene's germline CDR1 is KGHSH and CDR2 LQKENI. The CDR3 loop spans 15 amino acids. V lost 9 bases and J lost 2; bases outside the gene matches: 11. The CDR3 protein is CASSLGLARTYEQYF. CDR3 sequence (DNA): TGTGCCAGTTCATTAGGACTAGCGCGGACCTACGAGCAGTACTTC.

The V and J genes are TRBV19 and TRBJ2-2; no clear D. The germline V gene has CDR1 LNHDA and CDR2 SQIVND (reference sequence). This CDR3 comprises 12 residues. The V end lost 7 bases, the J end lost 3 bases, and 6 bases lay between the germline ends. CDR3 sequence: CASMSDTGELFF. The CDR3 DNA reads as TGTGCCAGTATGTCGGACACCGGGGAGCTGTTTTTT.

This clone occurred once. The chain carries TRBV13 and TRBJ1-2; D is perhaps TRBD1 (6 bases). CDR1 and CDR2 (germline): PRHDT, FYEKMQ (reference sequence). V dropped 9 bases and J dropped 4 bases, with 18 bases sitting between them. The CDR3 spans 14 residues. The CDR3 sequence: CASLQGKGGYGYTF. For the CDR3, the DNA is TGTGCCAGTTTACAGGGAAAGGGGGGCTATGGCTACACCTTC.

This chain links TRBV14 with TRBJ1-4; D unresolved. The CDR3 covers 13 residues. Germline CDR1 reads SGHDN; CDR2 reads FVKESK. V shed 0 bases and J shed 10 bases, with 9 bases lying between them. The CDR3 nucleotides read TGTGCCAGCAGCCAAGATTTAACGGGAAAACTGTTTTTT. This encodes CASSQDLTGKLFF. Drawing the rest from reference TRBV14 and TRBJ1-4, the complete variable domain is EAGVTQFPSHSVIEKGQTVTLRCDPISGHDNLYWYRRVMGKEIKFLLHFVKESKQDESGMPNNRFLAERTGGTYSTLKVQPAELEDSGVYFCASSQDLTGKLFFGSGTQLSVL.

This chain uses TRBV27 with TRBJ2-1; D not resolved. V was cut by 0 bases and J by 9 bases, with 9 bases left in between. The CDR3 runs to 13 residues. The germline V gene encodes CDR1 MNHEY and CDR2 SMNVEV (reference sequence). Here the CDR3 DNA reads TGTGCCAGCAGTTTATCGCCGGGCTTTGAGCAGTTCTTC. Protein product: CASSLSPGFEQFF.

The chain combines TRBV29-1 with TRBJ2-7; D may match TRBD1 or TRBD2 (7 bases each). Germline assignment: CDR1 SQVTM and CDR2 ANQGSEA. The CDR3 has 13 amino acids. The V and J ends lost 4 bases and 4 bases respectively, with 14 bases between them. The CDR3, as DNA: TGCAGCGTTGCGGGGCAGGGGGGGTACGAGCAGTACTTC. Protein: CSVAGQGGYEQYF.

The chain is built from TRBV18 and TRBJ2-1; D is undetermined. Germline V gene sequence: CDR1 KGHSH, CDR2 LQKENI. The CDR3 extends over 13 amino acids. V was trimmed by 0 bases and J by 8 bases, leaving 8 bases between them. The CDR3 region is CASSPPSIDEQFF. The CDR3 nucleotides are TGTGCCAGCTCACCACCGAGTATCGATGAGCAGTTCTTC. Together with reference TRBV18 and TRBJ2-1, the CDR3 gives the full variable domain: NAGVMQNPRHLVRRRGQEARLRCSPMKGHSHVYWYRQLPEEGLKFMVYLQKENIIDESGMPKERFSAEFPKEGPSILRIQQVVRGDSAAYFCASSPPSIDEQFFGPGTRLTVL.

The chain combines TRBV12-5 with TRBJ2-1, with 7 bases lining up with TRBD2. Trimming cost V 6 bases and J 9 bases; bases outside gene matches: 8. This CDR3 comprises 13 residues. CDR1 LGHNT and CDR2 FRNRAP come from the germline V gene. The CDR3 protein is CASGPDWGGEQFF. Here the CDR3 DNA reads TGTGCTAGTGGCCCGGACTGGGGGGGTGAGCAGTTCTTC.

The chain combines TRBV19 with TRBJ1-5; 9 bases match TRBD1. CDR1 and CDR2 from the germline V gene are LNHDA and SQIVND (reference sequence). This CDR3 has 15 residues. J lost 5 bases, V lost 2 bases, and 4 bases had no gene match. The CDR3 here is CASSIRRDRDQPQHF. The CDR3 nucleotides read TGTGCCAGTAGTATACGCCGGGACAGGGATCAGCCCCAGCATTTT.

The chain employs TRBV6-5 and TRBJ2-7, with TRBD2 as a possible D gene (5 bases). Trimming cost V 5 bases and J 5 bases, with 16 bases left between them. The length of the CDR3 is 14 residues. The germline V gene encodes CDR1 MNHEY and CDR2 SVGAGI. The CDR3 DNA is TGTGCCAGCAGTCGGGAAGCGGTAATGCACGAGCAGTACTTC. Amino acids: CASSREAVMHEQYF.

The chain couples TRBV7-9 to TRBJ1-6; TRBD1 might be the D (6 bases). Germline V gene lookup returns CDR1 SEHNR and CDR2 FQNEAQ (reference sequence). The CDR3 totals 17 residues. Deletions cut 4 bases from V and 0 bases from J, with 13 bases between. Here the CDR3 DNA reads TGTGCCAGCAGCTCCACAGGGACAAGCTCCTATAATTCACCCCTCCACTTT. Protein: CASSSTGTSSYNSPLHF.